A selection of T cell receptor beta chains follows, all from one sample in a study of blood T cell repertoires in COVID-19. Using immunoSEQ multiplex PCR, the repertoire was profiled, and TCRdb retains in-frame clones only, with some absent. This sample has around 250,000 clones, with around 88% found just once. Sequencing was done on a sample of peripheral blood. These receptors were taken from an elderly man with acute or convalescent COVID-19. Both conserved end residues are part of each CDR3. The D gene is left open where the match is weak. Some rows have no size entry. The others give once, few or many, or a class for an expanded clone.

d_gene: -
v_gene: TRBV11-2
abundance: -
j_gene: TRBJ1-2
CDR3nt: TGTGCCAGCAGCTTAGACTCTGTGGGGCTCGGCTATGGCTACACCTTC
CDR3aa: CASSLDSVGLGYGYTF

d_gene: -
v_gene: TRBV6-5
abundance: -
j_gene: TRBJ2-3
CDR3nt: TGTGCCAGCAGAACAGGCACAGATACGCAGTATTTT
CDR3aa: CASRTGTDTQYF

d_gene: -
v_gene: TRBV6-6
abundance: -
j_gene: TRBJ1-3
CDR3nt: TGTGCCAGCAAAACAGGCCCTGAGATAGGAAACACCATATATTTT
CDR3aa: CASKTGPEIGNTIYF

d_gene: -
v_gene: TRBV18
abundance: -
j_gene: TRBJ1-1
CDR3nt: TGTGCCACCAACGCGGGGGGGCGGACGGCTTTCTTT
CDR3aa: CATNAGGRTAFF

d_gene: -
v_gene: TRBV7-8
abundance: -
j_gene: TRBJ1-4
CDR3nt: TGTGCCAGCAGCTCCGAGGGGAGGGTGGGGGAAAAACTGTTTTTT
CDR3aa: CASSSEGRVGEKLFF

d_gene: TRBD1
v_gene: TRBV5-1
abundance: -
j_gene: TRBJ1-4
CDR3nt: TGCGCCAGCCGACAGGGGAGGGGTGAAAAACTGTTTTTT
CDR3aa: CASRQGRGEKLFF

d_gene: TRBD1
v_gene: TRBV6-5
abundance: -
j_gene: TRBJ1-5
CDR3nt: TGTGCCAGCAACCCAGGAGGACAGGGTATACAGCCCCAGCATTTT
CDR3aa: CASNPGGQGIQPQHF

d_gene: TRBD1
v_gene: TRBV5-1
abundance: -
j_gene: TRBJ1-1
CDR3nt: TGCGCCAGCAGCTTACAGGGGGTAGCTTTCTTT
CDR3aa: CASSLQGVAFF

d_gene: -
v_gene: TRBV28
abundance: -
j_gene: TRBJ2-2
CDR3nt: TGTGCCAGCAGTTTACCCTCGGGACACACGAGAGTAACCGGGGAGCTGTTTTTT
CDR3aa: CASSLPSGHTRVTGELFF

d_gene: -
v_gene: TRBV6-1
abundance: -
j_gene: TRBJ1-2
CDR3nt: TGTGCCAGCAGTGACGTCTATGGCTACACCTTC
CDR3aa: CASSDVYGYTF

d_gene: -
v_gene: TRBV19
abundance: -
j_gene: TRBJ1-5
CDR3nt: TGTGCCAGTAGGACGACAGAAAATAGCAATCAGCCCCAGCATTTT
CDR3aa: CASRTTENSNQPQHF

d_gene: -
v_gene: TRBV7-2
abundance: -
j_gene: TRBJ2-7
CDR3nt: TGTGCCAGCAGCTTAGATATCTACGAGCAGTACTTC
CDR3aa: CASSLDIYEQYF

d_gene: -
v_gene: TRBV4-1
abundance: -
j_gene: TRBJ1-5
CDR3nt: TGCGCCAGCAGCCAAGACCACAACCTTGGTCAGCCCCAGCATTTT
CDR3aa: CASSQDHNLGQPQHF

d_gene: -
v_gene: TRBV3-1/TRBV3-2
abundance: -
j_gene: TRBJ1-2
CDR3nt: TGTGCCAGCAGCCGCGGGGAGGCCAGTATGGGCGGCTACACCTTC
CDR3aa: CASSRGEASMGGYTF

d_gene: -
v_gene: TRBV7-9
abundance: -
j_gene: TRBJ2-7
CDR3nt: TGTGCCAGCAGCTCGCGAGGCAGCCCCTACGAGCAGTACTTC
CDR3aa: CASSSRGSPYEQYF

d_gene: -
v_gene: TRBV7-9
abundance: once
j_gene: TRBJ2-5
CDR3nt: TGTGCCAGCAGCTATCGGAGGGTGGGACAAGAGACCCAGTACTTC
CDR3aa: CASSYRRVGQETQYF

d_gene: -
v_gene: TRBV28
abundance: -
j_gene: TRBJ1-2
CDR3nt: TGTGCCAGCACCTTGCGGGGGGTCGGCTACACCTTC
CDR3aa: CASTLRGVGYTF

d_gene: TRBD1
v_gene: TRBV5-1
abundance: -
j_gene: TRBJ1-2
CDR3nt: TGCGCCAGCAGCTCGGACAGGTATACCTATGGCTACACCTTC
CDR3aa: CASSSDRYTYGYTF

d_gene: -
v_gene: TRBV7-9
abundance: -
j_gene: TRBJ1-1
CDR3nt: TGTGCCAGCAGCGACATACAGGCCACTGAAGCTTTCTTT
CDR3aa: CASSDIQATEAFF

d_gene: -
v_gene: TRBV20-1
abundance: -
j_gene: TRBJ1-5
CDR3nt: TGCAGTGCTAGTCCAGGGGATAGCAATCAGCCCCAGCATTTT
CDR3aa: CSASPGDSNQPQHF

d_gene: -
v_gene: TRBV29-1
abundance: -
j_gene: TRBJ1-1
CDR3nt: TGCAGCGTTGAAGATCCCGACAGGCTGACTGAAGCTTTCTTT
CDR3aa: CSVEDPDRLTEAFF

d_gene: -
v_gene: TRBV7-2
abundance: -
j_gene: TRBJ2-7
CDR3nt: TGTGCCAGCAGCTTAGCTGGCAGCTACGAGCAGTACTTC
CDR3aa: CASSLAGSYEQYF

d_gene: -
v_gene: TRBV29-1
abundance: once
j_gene: TRBJ2-7
CDR3nt: TGCAGCGTTGGTCTGGGCTTCTACGAGCAGTACTTC
CDR3aa: CSVGLGFYEQYF

d_gene: TRBD2
v_gene: TRBV3-1/TRBV3-2
abundance: -
j_gene: TRBJ2-3
CDR3nt: TGTGCCAGCAGCCAAGGAAAGCGGGAGAGTTATTTGGATACGCAGTATTTT
CDR3aa: CASSQGKRESYLDTQYF

d_gene: -
v_gene: TRBV19
abundance: -
j_gene: TRBJ1-2
CDR3nt: TGTGCCAGCAGGGTAGAAGAGACTGGCTACACCTTC
CDR3aa: CASRVEETGYTF

d_gene: TRBD2
v_gene: TRBV11-3
abundance: -
j_gene: TRBJ2-1
CDR3nt: TGTGCCAGCAGCTTTCTGGGTACCGGGACTAGCGGGAGAAATGAGCAGTTCTTC
CDR3aa: CASSFLGTGTSGRNEQFF

d_gene: -
v_gene: TRBV7-9
abundance: -
j_gene: TRBJ2-2
CDR3nt: TGTGCCAGCAGTTCTAGGACAAGAGGCACCGGGGAGCTGTTTTTT
CDR3aa: CASSSRTRGTGELFF